This entry is about one T cell receptor beta chain. TCRdb's table, derived via immunoSEQ multiplex PCR, lists solely in-frame clones and lacks some. The top ten hold about 13% of the sample, which has around 500,000 clones, over 70% seen once. The germline gives CDR1 SEHNR, CDR2 FQNEAQ (reference sequence). The CDR3 has 15 residues. Trimming pared 1 base from V and 2 bases from J, leaving 9 bases between. The sample is drawn from a study of shared clonotypes between healthy human individuals. Sequenced: PBMCs. This TCR was recovered from a middle-aged woman in good health. Some clones in this sample may be carry-over from other donors' samples. The chain carries TRBV7-9 and TRBJ2-1; no reliable D call. The CDR3 sequence is CASSLGERAYNEQFF. The DNA of the CDR3 is TGTGCCAGCAGCTTAGGTGAAAGGGCCTACAATGAGCAGTTCTTC.